This T cell receptor (beta chain) was captured in a study of blood T cell repertoires in COVID-19. CDR1 is MDHEN and CDR2 is SYDVKM in the germline V gene. This CDR3 contains 14 residues. The V and J ends lost 5 bases and 3 bases respectively, with 13 bases between them. The assay was immunoSEQ multiplex PCR, and TCRdb's table has in-frame clones only and misses some. Of approximately 300,000 clones listed, around 87% are singletons. The chain is built from TRBV28 and TRBJ2-5; a weak D match, TRBD1 (5 bases). Sequencing was done on a sample of peripheral blood. This TCR came from a man in his forties or fifties with active or convalescent COVID-19. The CDR3 sequence: CASSEATDKETQYF. In nucleotides, the CDR3 is TGTGCCAGCAGTGAAGCGACAGACAAAGAGACCCAGTACTTC.